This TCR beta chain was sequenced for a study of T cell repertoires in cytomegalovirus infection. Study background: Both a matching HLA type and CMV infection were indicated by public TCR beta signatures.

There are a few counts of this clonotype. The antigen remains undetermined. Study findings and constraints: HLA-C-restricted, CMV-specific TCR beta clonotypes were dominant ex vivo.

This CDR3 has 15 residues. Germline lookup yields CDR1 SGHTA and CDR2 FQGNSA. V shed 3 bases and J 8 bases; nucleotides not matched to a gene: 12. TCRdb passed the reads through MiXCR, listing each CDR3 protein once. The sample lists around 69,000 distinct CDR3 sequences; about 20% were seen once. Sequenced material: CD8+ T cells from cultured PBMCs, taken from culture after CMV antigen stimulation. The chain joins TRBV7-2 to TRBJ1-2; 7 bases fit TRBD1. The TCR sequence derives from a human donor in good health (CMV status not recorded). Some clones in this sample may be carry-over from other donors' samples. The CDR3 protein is CASSFDRALRWGYTF. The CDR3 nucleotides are TGTGCCAGCAGCTTCGACAGGGCCCTTCGGTGGGGCTACACCTTC.